This T cell receptor beta chain came from a study of blood T cell repertoires in COVID-19. Study-wide background: Samples of COVID-19 (acute and convalescent) were obtained from the United States, Italy and Spain.

The method was immunoSEQ multiplex PCR; TCRdb's version includes in-frame clones alone and lacks a portion of them. This repertoire shows about 180,000 clones, approximately 85% found once; its top ten account for approximately 9%. The CDR3 has 14 amino acids. Germline values: CDR1 LNHDA, CDR2 SQIVND (reference sequence). Between the trimmed V and J ends, which lost 7 bases and 7 bases, there was a span of 17 bases. Sequenced sample: PBMCs or T cells enriched from blood (not recorded which). This clonotype originated in a woman younger than 30 who had recovered from COVID-19. This sequence joins TRBV19 and TRBJ2-1; the D gene is possibly TRBD2 (7 bases). The CDR3 DNA reads TGTGCCAGTAAAGAAGGGGGAGGGAGGAATGAGCAGTTCTTC. Its protein is CASKEGGGRNEQFF.